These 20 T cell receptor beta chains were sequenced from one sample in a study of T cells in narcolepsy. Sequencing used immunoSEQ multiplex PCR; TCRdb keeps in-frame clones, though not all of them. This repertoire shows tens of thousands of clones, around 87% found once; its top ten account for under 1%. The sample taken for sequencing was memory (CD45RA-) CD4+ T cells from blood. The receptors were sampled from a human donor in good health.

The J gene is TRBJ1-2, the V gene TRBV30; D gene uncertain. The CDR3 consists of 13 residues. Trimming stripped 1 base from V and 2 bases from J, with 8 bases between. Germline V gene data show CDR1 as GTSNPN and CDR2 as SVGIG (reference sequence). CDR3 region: CAWSGQLNYGYTF. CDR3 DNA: TGTGCCTGGAGTGGCCAGTTAAACTATGGCTACACCTTC.

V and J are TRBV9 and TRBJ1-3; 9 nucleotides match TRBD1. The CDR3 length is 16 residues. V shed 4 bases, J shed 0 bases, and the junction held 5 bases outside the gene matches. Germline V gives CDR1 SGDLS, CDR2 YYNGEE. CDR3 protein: CASSPRQGDSGNTIYF. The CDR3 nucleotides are TGTGCCAGCAGCCCCAGACAGGGGGACTCTGGAAACACCATATATTTT.

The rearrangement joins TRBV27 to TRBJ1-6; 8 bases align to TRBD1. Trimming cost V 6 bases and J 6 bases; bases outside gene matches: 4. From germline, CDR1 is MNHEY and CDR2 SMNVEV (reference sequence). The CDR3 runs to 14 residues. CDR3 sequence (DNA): TGTGCCAGCAGCAGGACAGGGACTAATTCACCCCTCCACTTT. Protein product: CASSRTGTNSPLHF.

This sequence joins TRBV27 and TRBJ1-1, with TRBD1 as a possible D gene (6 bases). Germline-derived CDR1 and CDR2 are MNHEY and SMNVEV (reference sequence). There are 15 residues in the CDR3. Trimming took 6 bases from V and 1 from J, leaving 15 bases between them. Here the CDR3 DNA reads TGTGCCAGCAGCCTCAAGACAGGTCGGAACACTGAAGCTTTCTTT. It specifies CASSLKTGRNTEAFF.

The CDR3 nucleotides read TGCGCCAGCAGCCAAGTGGACCTAGGGTGGACCACCGGGGAGCTGTTTTTT. This translates into CASSQVDLGWTTGELFF. The V gene is TRBV4-1, the J gene TRBJ2-2; D not certain. Germline V gene lookup returns CDR1 MGHRA and CDR2 YSYEKL. V lost 1 base, J lost 4 bases, and 16 bases lay in between. This CDR3 comprises 17 residues.

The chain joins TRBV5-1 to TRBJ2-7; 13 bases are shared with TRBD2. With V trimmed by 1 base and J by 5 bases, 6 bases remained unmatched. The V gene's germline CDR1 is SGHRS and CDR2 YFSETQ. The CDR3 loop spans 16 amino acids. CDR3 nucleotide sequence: TGCGCCAGCAGCTTGATCTCAGGACTAGCGGGAGACGAGCAGTACTTC. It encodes CASSLISGLAGDEQYF.

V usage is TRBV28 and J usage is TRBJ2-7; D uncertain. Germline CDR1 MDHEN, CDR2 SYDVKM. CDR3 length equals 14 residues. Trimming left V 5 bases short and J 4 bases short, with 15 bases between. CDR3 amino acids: CASSPSLARYEQYF. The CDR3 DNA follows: TGTGCCAGCAGTCCTTCTCTGGCCCGGTACGAGCAGTACTTC.

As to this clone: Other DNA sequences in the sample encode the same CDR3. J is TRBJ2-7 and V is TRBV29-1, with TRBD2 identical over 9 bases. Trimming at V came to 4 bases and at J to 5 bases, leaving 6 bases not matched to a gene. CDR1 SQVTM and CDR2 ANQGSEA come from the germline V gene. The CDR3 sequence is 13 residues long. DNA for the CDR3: TGCAGCGTTGGCGGGGGGGCCGGGAACGAGCAGTACTTC. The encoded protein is CSVGGGAGNEQYF.

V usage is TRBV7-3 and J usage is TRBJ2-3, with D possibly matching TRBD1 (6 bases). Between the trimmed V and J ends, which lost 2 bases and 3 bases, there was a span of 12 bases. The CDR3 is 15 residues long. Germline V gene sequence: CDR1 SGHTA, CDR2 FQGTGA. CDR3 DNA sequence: TGTGCCAGCAGCTTACAGGGGACGAAAACAGATACGCAGTATTTT. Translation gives CASSLQGTKTDTQYF.

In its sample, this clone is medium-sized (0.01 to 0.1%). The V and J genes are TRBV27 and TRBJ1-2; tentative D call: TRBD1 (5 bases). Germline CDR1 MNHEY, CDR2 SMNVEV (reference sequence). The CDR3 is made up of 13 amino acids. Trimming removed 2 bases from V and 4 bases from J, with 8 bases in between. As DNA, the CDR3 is TGTGCCAGCAGTTTAGGGGGAAGCTATGGCTACACCTTC. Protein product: CASSLGGSYGYTF.

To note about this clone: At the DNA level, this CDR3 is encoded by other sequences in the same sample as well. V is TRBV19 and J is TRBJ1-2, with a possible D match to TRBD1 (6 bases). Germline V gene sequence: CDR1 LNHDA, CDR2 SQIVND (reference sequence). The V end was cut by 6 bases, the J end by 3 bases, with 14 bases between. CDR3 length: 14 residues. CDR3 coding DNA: TGTGCCAGTAGCGCTCAGACAGGAGACTATGGCTACACCTTC. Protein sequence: CASSAQTGDYGYTF.

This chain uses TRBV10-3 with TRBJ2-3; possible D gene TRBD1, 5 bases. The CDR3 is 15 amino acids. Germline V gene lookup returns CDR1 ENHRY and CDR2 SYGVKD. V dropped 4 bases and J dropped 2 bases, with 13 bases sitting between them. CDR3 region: CAISAGLGITDTQYF. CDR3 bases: TGTGCCATCAGTGCAGGGTTAGGGATCACAGATACGCAGTATTTT.

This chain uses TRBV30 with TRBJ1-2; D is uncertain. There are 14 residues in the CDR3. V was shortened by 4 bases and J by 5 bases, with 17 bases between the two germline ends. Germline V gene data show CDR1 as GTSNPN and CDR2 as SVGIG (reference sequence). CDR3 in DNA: TGTGCCTGGACTCCGAGCTTGGGAGGGTATGGCTACACCTTC. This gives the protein CAWTPSLGGYGYTF.

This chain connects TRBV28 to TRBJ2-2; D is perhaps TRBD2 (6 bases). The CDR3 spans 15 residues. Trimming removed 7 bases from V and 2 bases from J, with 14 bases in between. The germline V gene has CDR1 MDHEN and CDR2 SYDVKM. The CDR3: CASKGGAENTGELFF. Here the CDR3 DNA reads TGTGCCAGCAAAGGCGGGGCAGAAAACACCGGGGAGCTGTTTTTT.

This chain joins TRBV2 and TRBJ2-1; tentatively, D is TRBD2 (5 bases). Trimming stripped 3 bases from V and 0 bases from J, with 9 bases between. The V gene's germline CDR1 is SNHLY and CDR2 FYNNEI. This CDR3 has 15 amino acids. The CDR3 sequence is CASSDQRSSYNEQFF. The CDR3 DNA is TGTGCCAGCAGTGACCAGCGGAGCTCCTACAATGAGCAGTTCTTC.

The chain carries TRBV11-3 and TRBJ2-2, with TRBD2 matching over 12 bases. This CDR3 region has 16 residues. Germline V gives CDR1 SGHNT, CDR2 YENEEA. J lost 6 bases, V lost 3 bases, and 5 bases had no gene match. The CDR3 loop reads CASSFGLAGRSGELFF. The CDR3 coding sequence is TGTGCCAGCAGCTTTGGACTAGCGGGAAGGTCCGGGGAGCTGTTTTTT.

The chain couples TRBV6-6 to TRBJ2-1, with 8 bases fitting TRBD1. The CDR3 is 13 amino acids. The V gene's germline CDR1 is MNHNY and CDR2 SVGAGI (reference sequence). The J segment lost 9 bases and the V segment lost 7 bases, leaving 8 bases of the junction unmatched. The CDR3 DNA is TGTGCCAGCACGAAGACAGGGGCGGGTGAGCAGTTCTTC. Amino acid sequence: CASTKTGAGEQFF.

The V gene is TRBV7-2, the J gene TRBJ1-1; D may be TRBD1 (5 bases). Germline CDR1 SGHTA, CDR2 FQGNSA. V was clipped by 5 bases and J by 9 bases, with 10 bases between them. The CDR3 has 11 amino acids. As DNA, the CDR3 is TGTGCCAGCAGCGTAGGACAAAAAGCTTTCTTT. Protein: CASSVGQKAFF.

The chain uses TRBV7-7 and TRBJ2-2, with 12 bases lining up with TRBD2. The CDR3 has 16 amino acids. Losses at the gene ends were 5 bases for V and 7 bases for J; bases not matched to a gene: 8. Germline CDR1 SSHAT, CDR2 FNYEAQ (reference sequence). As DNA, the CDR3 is TGTGCCAGCAGCCCAAGGACTAGCGGGATCGGCGGGGAGCTGTTTTTT. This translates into CASSPRTSGIGGELFF. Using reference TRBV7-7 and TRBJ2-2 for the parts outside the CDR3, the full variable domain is GAGVSQSPRYKVTKRGQDVTLRCDPISSHATLYWYQQALGQGPEFLTYFNYEAQPDKSGLPSDRFSAERPEGSISTLTIQRTEQRDSAMYRCASSPRTSGIGGELFFGEGSRLTVL.

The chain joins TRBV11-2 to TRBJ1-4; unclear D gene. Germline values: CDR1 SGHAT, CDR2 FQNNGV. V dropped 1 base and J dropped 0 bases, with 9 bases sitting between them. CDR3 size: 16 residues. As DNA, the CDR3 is TGTGCCAGCAGCTTAGGAACCGGGGCAACTAATGAAAAACTGTTTTTT. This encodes CASSLGTGATNEKLFF.